The rows below give T cell receptor beta chains drawn from one sample of a study of cytomegalovirus exposure and HLA in healthy donors. The assay was immunoSEQ multiplex PCR, and TCRdb's table has in-frame clones only and misses some. Found here are approximately 170,000 clones; the top ten clones hold 0.7% to 1%. The sample comprised PBMCs. These receptors all come from a woman aged 18-29 years in good health and CMV-seropositive. CDR3s include the opening cysteine and the closing phenylalanine or tryptophan.

J: TRBJ1-2
V: TRBV2
CDR3: CASSAGTGGGYTF

J: TRBJ2-3
V: TRBV6-1
CDR3: CASSEAGLSRDTQYF

J: TRBJ1-2
V: TRBV6-5
CDR3: CASKGDSIAGGYTF

J: TRBJ2-1
V: TRBV7-6
CDR3: CASSLDTSFGNEQFF

J: -
V: TRBV4-2
CDR3: CASSQEGTSGENEQYF

J: TRBJ2-5
V: TRBV5-1
CDR3: CASSLVPRGNETQYF

J: TRBJ2-4
V: TRBV30
CDR3: CAHGRAGGPKNIQYF

J: TRBJ2-5
V: TRBV6-1
CDR3: CASSTGLPPRAQYF

J: TRBJ2-2
V: TRBV30
CDR3: CAWRLAGPNTGELFF

J: TRBJ2-2
V: TRBV19
CDR3: CASSTHRAAESGSGELFF

J: TRBJ2-2
V: TRBV28
CDR3: CASKGTSEFTGELFF

J: TRBJ1-1
V: TRBV10-3
CDR3: CATRPGTGKDRTEAFF

J: TRBJ1-4
V: TRBV9
CDR3: CASSPRQDSNEKLFF

J: TRBJ2-7
V: TRBV30
CDR3: CAWSPAAPQGQYF

J: TRBJ1-2
V: TRBV7-9
CDR3: CASSPTHQRDTF

J: TRBJ2-5
V: TRBV7-9
CDR3: CASSSDLAGSETQYF

J: TRBJ2-7
V: TRBV7-2
CDR3: CASSTRLGSGEQYF

J: TRBJ2-1
V: TRBV9
CDR3: CASSPIWTSGGYNEQFF

J: TRBJ2-1
V: TRBV7-2
CDR3: CASSPGTSGGWYTSDEQFF

J: TRBJ1-1
V: TRBV27
CDR3: CASSTSGEGTEAFF

J: TRBJ2-7
V: TRBV7-2
CDR3: CASSKQGSLSSGRHF

J: TRBJ1-5
V: TRBV2
CDR3: CASKTGGSNQPQHF

J: TRBJ2-5
V: TRBV15
CDR3: CATSRGLEQETQYF

J: TRBJ2-1
V: TRBV7-6
CDR3: CASSPGSGGGVGSYNEQFF

J: TRBJ2-1
V: TRBV27
CDR3: CASSLWGPRSGGRVSDEQFF

J: TRBJ1-5
V: TRBV25-1
CDR3: CASSEGANNQPQHF

J: TRBJ1-5
V: TRBV2
CDR3: CASSGARGNQPQHF

J: TRBJ2-5
V: TRBV15
CDR3: CATSEELTGWETQYF

J: TRBJ1-1
V: TRBV11-3
CDR3: CASSLVPGQGGTEAFF

J: TRBJ1-1
V: TRBV6-5
CDR3: CASSYSIWGDTEAFF

J: TRBJ1-5
V: TRBV6-1
CDR3: CASSDRGKGKPQHF

J: TRBJ1-2
V: TRBV18
CDR3: CASSPEGQGTGYTF

J: TRBJ1-1
V: TRBV6-5
CDR3: CASSSTGGQTEAFF

J: TRBJ1-6
V: TRBV6-1
CDR3: CASTTGQAYSPLHF

J: TRBJ1-4
V: TRBV4-2
CDR3: CASSQASRGTSEKLFF

J: TRBJ2-7
V: TRBV5-6
CDR3: CASSFDGLAYEQYF

J: TRBJ1-2
V: TRBV6-5
CDR3: CASSYEGRRGGYTF

J: TRBJ2-7
V: TRBV30
CDR3: CAFITGTGGYEQYF

J: TRBJ1-2
V: TRBV29-1
CDR3: CSARLGGIANYGYTF

J: TRBJ2-5
V: TRBV5-1
CDR3: CASSLTLAGALSGETQYF

J: TRBJ1-1
V: TRBV7-2
CDR3: CASSLVRGAGTEAFF

J: TRBJ2-1
V: TRBV2
CDR3: CASSGLRLAAHDNEQFF

J: TRBJ1-2
V: TRBV7-2
CDR3: CASSPPGQAIGYGYTF

J: TRBJ1-3
V: TRBV6-5
CDR3: CASSYSSYSGNTIYF

J: TRBJ2-2
V: TRBV10-3
CDR3: CAISGGTSGLTGELFF